This TCR beta chain was identified during a study of T cells after yellow fever vaccination. Overall study results and limits: It was the secondary response that reached its peak faster, day 5 versus 15, but it was weaker. Once the booster was given, most primary-vaccination clones reappeared, at roughly 96% for CD4 and around 90% for CD8.

This clonotype was seen a few times. What it binds is unknown. Generation of TCR cDNA used 5'RACE template switching (which added a universal primer site and UMIs). TCRdb ran MiXCR on the 5' RACE reads and lists one entry per CDR3 protein. The profile shows 450,000 to 650,000 distinct CDR3 sequences, about 13% of them singletons. The TCR originated in a man between 25 and 39 years old who received the YFV17D yellow fever vaccine. The source was PBMCs, collected on the day of the yellow fever booster vaccination.

For the CDR3, the DNA is TGTGCCAGCACCCAGGACAGGGGGAATCAGCCCCAGCATTTT. This sequence encodes CASTQDRGNQPQHF. The chain employs TRBV12-3 or TRBV12-4 and TRBJ1-5; 10 positions agree with TRBD1. The ends lost 7 bases at V and 4 bases at J; junction bases unmatched: 4. The CDR3 sequence is 14 residues long.